These 24 T cell receptor beta chains share one sample of origin, sequenced in a study of human T cells and chemical hapten exposure. Total RNA was isolated from whole blood that had not been fractionated. TCRdb fed the 5' RACE reads into MiXCR, producing one record per CDR3 protein. The sample gives under 150,000 distinct CDR3 sequences, around 20% of which show up once; around 2.8% is in the top ten. Every receptor here comes from a human donor in good health.

This clonotype has more than one count but fewer than ten. This chain connects TRBV14 to TRBJ2-3; the D is unclear. Trimming left V 1 base short and J 0 bases short, with 2 bases between. The CDR3 runs 13 residues. The germline CDR1 and CDR2 sequences are SGHDN and FVKESK. CDR3 residues: CASSQVSTDTQYF. The DNA for the CDR3 is TGTGCCAGCAGCCAAGTTAGCACAGATACGCAGTATTTT.

The chain uses TRBV2 and TRBJ2-1, with 13 bases fitting TRBD2. The CDR3 sequence is 15 residues long. The ends lost 10 bases at V and 9 bases at J; junction bases unmatched: 12. The germline V gene has CDR1 SNHLY and CDR2 FYNNEI. This chain's CDR3 is CATIKGLAGASEQFF. CDR3 bases: TGTGCCACCATAAAAGGACTAGCGGGAGCAAGTGAGCAGTTCTTC.

The J gene is TRBJ2-7, the V gene TRBV20-1; 8 bases are a match to TRBD2. The CDR3 has 15 amino acids. Trimming at V came to 2 bases and at J to 5 bases, leaving 11 bases not matched to a gene. The germline V gene has CDR1 DFQATT and CDR2 SNEGSKA (reference sequence). The CDR3 protein is CSARLLFGRADEQYF. The CDR3, as DNA: TGCAGTGCTAGACTCCTTTTCGGGAGGGCCGACGAGCAGTACTTC.

This clonotype was recorded a few times. The chain is built from TRBV7-8 and TRBJ2-3, with 12 bases matching TRBD2. Germline V gene data show CDR1 as SGHVS and CDR2 as FQNEAQ. V dropped 6 bases and J dropped 4; count of bases not matched to a gene: 11. This CDR3 is built from 17 residues. CDR3 region: CASRLRLAGASADTQYF. The CDR3, as DNA: TGTGCCAGCAGGTTAAGACTAGCGGGAGCTTCGGCAGATACGCAGTATTTT.

This clonotype was counted once. The chain combines TRBV2 with TRBJ2-7; no reliable D call. The CDR3 length is 13 residues. V lost 5 bases and J lost 7, with 15 bases in between. The V gene's germline CDR1 is SNHLY and CDR2 FYNNEI. CDR3 bases: TGTGCCAGCAGTTTCCCGGACCCAAGGGAGCAGTACTTC. Its translation is CASSFPDPREQYF.

The CDR3 loop is CASSLVGLRTGDGYTF. The CDR3 DNA reads as TGTGCCAGCAGTTTAGTAGGCCTCCGGACAGGCGATGGCTACACCTTC. The chain uses TRBV27 and TRBJ1-2, with 7 bases that match TRBD1. V trimming: 2 bases; J trimming: 6 bases; junction bases outside the gene matches: 12. The CDR3 runs to 16 residues. CDR1 and CDR2 from the germline V gene are MNHEY and SMNVEV (reference sequence).

This clonotype showed up just a few times. This chain uses TRBV29-1 with TRBJ2-7; no clear D gene. Germline values: CDR1 SQVTM, CDR2 ANQGSEA. The V end lost 2 bases, the J end lost 6 bases, and 14 bases lay between the germline ends. The CDR3 totals 13 residues. CDR3 nucleotide sequence: TGCAGCGTTGAACAACCCCCCTCGGGCGAGCAGTACTTC. Its protein product is CSVEQPPSGEQYF.

This clonotype came up a few times. The chain has TRBV2 and TRBJ1-1, with TRBD1 as a possible D gene (6 bases). The CDR3 has 14 residues. Germline V gene sequence: CDR1 SNHLY, CDR2 FYNNEI. V was trimmed by 7 bases and J by 4 bases, leaving 16 bases between them. The CDR3 coding sequence is TGTGCCAGCAAGCGTTGGGGGGCGCGCACTGAAGCTTTCTTT. Translation: CASKRWGARTEAFF.

In this sample, this clonotype turned up a few times. The J gene is TRBJ2-7, the V gene TRBV29-1; 11 bases are a match to TRBD1. V lost 2 bases and J lost 0; bases outside the gene matches: 6. The V gene's germline CDR1 is SQVTM and CDR2 ANQGSEA. This CDR3 contains 16 residues. CDR3 amino acids: CSVELRDRGFSYEQYF. The CDR3 nucleotides read TGCAGCGTTGAACTGCGGGACAGGGGGTTCTCCTACGAGCAGTACTTC.

V and J are TRBV11-2 and TRBJ2-3, with a weak D call TRBD2 (5 bases). V shed 4 bases and J shed 1 base, with 12 bases lying between them. Germline V CDR1 and CDR2: SGHAT, FQNNGV. CDR3 length: 15 amino acids. CDR3 nucleotide sequence: TGTGCCAGCAGCTCTGTACGGGGTCGCACAGATACGCAGTATTTT. It codes for CASSSVRGRTDTQYF.

This clonotype was counted a single time. A junction boundary mismatches the germline segment, possibly from a read error. This chain links TRBV5-1 with TRBJ2-7; 8 bases align to TRBD1. The length of the CDR3 is 14 residues. Per germline, CDR1 SGHRS and CDR2 YFSETQ. This CDR3 is CASSNSGGSYVQYF. The CDR3 bases are TGCGCCAGCAGCAATTCAGGGGGCTCATACGTGCAGTACTTC.

The chain has TRBV6-6 and TRBJ1-6; D is unresolved. In germline, CDR1 is MNHNY, CDR2 SVGAGI (reference sequence). The CDR3 spans 14 residues. V lost 8 bases, J lost 5 bases, and 13 bases lay in between. The CDR3 protein is CASRLRADNSPLHF. For the CDR3, the DNA is TGTGCCAGCCGTTTGCGGGCCGATAATTCACCCCTCCACTTT.

The rearrangement links TRBV10-3 to TRBJ2-4, with 9 bases fitting TRBD1. V lost 5 bases, J lost 6 bases, and 5 bases stayed unmatched. Per germline, CDR1 ENHRY and CDR2 SYGVKD. The CDR3 totals 14 residues. CDR3 residues: CAISSTGGGNIQYF. CDR3 DNA sequence: TGTGCCATCAGTTCCACAGGGGGCGGAAACATTCAGTACTTC.

The chain is built from TRBV7-9 and TRBJ2-7, with D possibly TRBD2 on 5 matching bases. The V gene's germline CDR1 is SEHNR and CDR2 FQNEAQ (reference sequence). This CDR3 has 12 residues. V was shortened by 3 bases and J by 6 bases, with 9 bases between the two germline ends. This chain's CDR3 is CASSLTMGEQYF. As DNA, the CDR3 is TGTGCCAGCAGCTTGACTATGGGCGAGCAGTACTTC.

This clonotype was recorded a few times. The genes are TRBV4-2 and TRBJ2-4, with a tentative D call TRBD1 (6 bases). This CDR3 has 15 amino acids. In germline, CDR1 is LGHNA, CDR2 YNFKEQ. V gave up 0 bases and J gave up 2 bases, with 8 bases separating them. This CDR3 is CASSQDQGTKNIQYF. CDR3 bases: TGTGCCAGCAGCCAAGATCAGGGGACCAAAAACATTCAGTACTTC.

This rearrangement joins TRBV27 to TRBJ2-3, with a weak D call TRBD2 (5 bases). Trimming shortened V by 8 bases and J by 3 bases, and 21 bases separated the two germline ends. Germline-derived CDR1 and CDR2 are MNHEY and SMNVEV (reference sequence). The CDR3 runs to 16 residues. For the CDR3, the DNA is TGTGCCAGCTCAGGACTGGCGGACGTTTGGACAGATACGCAGTATTTT. It is translated as CASSGLADVWTDTQYF.

The sample holds many counts of this clonotype. The CDR3 DNA reads as TGTGCCAGCAGTTACTCGTCACAGGGGAAAATCGGAAAACTGTTTTTT. Protein: CASSYSSQGKIGKLFF. The V and J genes are TRBV6-5 and TRBJ1-4, with 7 bases matching TRBD1. The CDR3 consists of 16 residues. Germline V lookup: CDR1 MNHEY, CDR2 SVGAGI. Trimming at V came to 0 bases and at J to 10 bases, leaving 11 bases not matched to a gene.

This clonotype came up a few times. The chain has TRBV12-3 or TRBV12-4 and TRBJ1-5; maybe TRBD1 (5 bases). The ends were cut back, 7 bases at V and 1 base at J, with 11 bases in the middle. CDR3 size: 14 residues. The DNA of the CDR3 is TGTGCCAGCAAAACCTCAGGGAGCAATCAGCCCCAGCATTTT. Residues: CASKTSGSNQPQHF.

The V gene is TRBV6-5, the J gene TRBJ1-1; TRBD1 is a possible D gene (5 bases). Germline V lookup: CDR1 MNHEY, CDR2 SVGAGI. V lost 2 bases and J 5 bases, leaving 18 bases between the germline ends. This CDR3 comprises 16 residues. The CDR3 reads CASSYGGAGVKTEAFF. Written as DNA, the CDR3 is TGTGCCAGCAGTTACGGAGGGGCGGGGGTTAAAACTGAAGCTTTCTTT.

This clonotype was counted only a few times. The CDR3: CASSLIVANEQFF. The CDR3 DNA reads TGCGCCAGCAGCTTGATCGTCGCCAATGAGCAGTTCTTC. This chain connects TRBV5-1 to TRBJ2-1; D ambiguous. The CDR3 extends over 13 amino acids. V shed 1 base and J shed 6 bases, with 8 bases lying between them. Germline V lookup: CDR1 SGHRS, CDR2 YFSETQ.

This rearrangement joins TRBV11-1 to TRBJ2-3; D may be TRBD1 or TRBD2 (5 bases each). The CDR3 spans 15 residues. Germline V gene lookup returns CDR1 SGHAT and CDR2 FQDESV (reference sequence). V lost 5 bases and J 2 bases, leaving 14 bases between the germline ends. This CDR3 reads CASSPPVGVTDTQYF. CDR3 nucleotides: TGTGCCAGCAGCCCGCCCGTGGGGGTCACAGATACGCAGTATTTT.

The chain uses TRBV27 and TRBJ1-3, with D perhaps TRBD1 (5 bases). This CDR3 spans 15 amino acids. Per germline, CDR1 MNHEY and CDR2 SMNVEV (reference sequence). V was trimmed by 6 bases and J by 0 bases, leaving 12 bases between them. Here the CDR3 reads CASSFRGSSGNTIYF. The CDR3 nucleotides are TGTGCCAGCAGCTTTCGGGGGAGCTCTGGAAACACCATATATTTT.

The rearrangement joins TRBV28 to TRBJ2-1; 8 bases are shared with TRBD2. The CDR3 runs 14 residues. V shed 3 bases, J shed 6 bases, and the junction held 4 bases outside the gene matches. Germline V gene lookup returns CDR1 MDHEN and CDR2 SYDVKM. DNA of the CDR3: TGTGCCAGCAGTTTGAGCGGGAGTAGCAATGAGCAGTTCTTC. Residues: CASSLSGSSNEQFF.

V usage is TRBV7-2 and J usage is TRBJ2-3; D ambiguous. Looked up from germline, CDR1 is SGHTA and CDR2 is FQGNSA. This CDR3 comprises 13 residues. V was trimmed by 4 bases and J by 7 bases, leaving 12 bases between them. The CDR3 coding sequence is TGTGCCAGCAGCTCCACAAGTCTAAATACGCAGTATTTT. It specifies CASSSTSLNTQYF.